The rows below give T cell receptor beta chains drawn from one sample of a study of siplizumab effects on memory and regulatory T cells. Assay used: immunoSEQ multiplex PCR; TCRdb lists only in-frame clones, some missing. The data contain more than 90,000 clones, around 94% of them seen just once; the ten biggest clones take up approximately 1.4%. Material: non-Treg CD4+ T cells sorted from blood. These receptors were collected from a human donor in good health. CDR3s include the opening cysteine and the closing phenylalanine or tryptophan. The D gene is left open where the match is weak. Only part of the rows carry a size: once, few, many, or a class if the clone is expanded.

TRBD1 TRBJ2-7 - TRBV9 CASSVGVGTDTYEQYF TGTGCCAGCAGCGTAGGGGTAGGGACAGACACCTACGAGCAGTACTTC
- TRBJ1-1 once TRBV5-6 CASSFVAGEAFF TGTGCCAGCAGCTTTGTTGCAGGGGAAGCTTTCTTT
TRBD1 TRBJ1-1 - TRBV7-9 CASSLWGQGRRGTEAFF TGTGCCAGCAGCTTATGGGGACAGGGGCGCCGAGGCACTGAAGCTTTCTTT
- TRBJ1-2 - TRBV7-2 CASSFSPAFNYGYTF TGTGCCAGCAGCTTTTCACCCGCCTTCAACTATGGCTACACCTTC
- TRBJ2-1 - TRBV6-1 CASSLDIPIYNEQFF TGTGCCAGCAGCCTCGACATCCCGATTTACAATGAGCAGTTCTTC
- TRBJ1-5 - TRBV30 CAWARGIGQPQHF TGTGCCTGGGCCCGGGGGATAGGTCAGCCCCAGCATTTT
TRBD1 TRBJ1-1 - TRBV7-9 CASSRTGLNTEAFF TGTGCCAGCAGCCGGACAGGGCTGAACACTGAAGCTTTCTTT
- TRBJ2-3 - TRBV30 CAWSVYVGGDTDTQYF TGTGCCTGGAGTGTATACGTGGGAGGCGACACAGATACGCAGTATTTT
TRBD2 TRBJ2-3 - TRBV30 CAWKGEGGITDTQYF TGTGCCTGGAAAGGCGAGGGAGGGATCACAGATACGCAGTATTTT
TRBD2 TRBJ2-3 - TRBV7-9 CASSFQRLAGGTDTQYF TGTGCCAGCAGCTTCCAAAGACTAGCGGGAGGCACAGATACGCAGTATTTT
- TRBJ1-2 - TRBV5-1 CASSWGTTYGYTF TGCGCCAGCAGCTGGGGGACAACCTATGGCTACACCTTC
- TRBJ1-2 once TRBV6-5 CASSERRGWGYTF TGTGCCAGCAGTGAACGTAGGGGTTGGGGCTACACCTTC
- TRBJ1-1 few TRBV30 CAWNEAFF TGTGCCTGGAATGAAGCTTTCTTT
TRBD1 TRBJ1-5 - TRBV2 CANSDRGLGNQPQHF TGTGCCAACAGTGACAGGGGGTTGGGGAATCAGCCCCAGCATTTT
- TRBJ2-7 - TRBV6-1 CASSRDNAYEQYF TGTGCCAGCAGCCGGGACAATGCCTACGAGCAGTACTTC
TRBD2 TRBJ2-2 - TRBV28 CASSLVIAGSGELFF TGTGCCAGCAGTTTAGTGATAGCGGGATCTGGGGAGCTGTTTTTT
- TRBJ2-5 - TRBV5-1 CASRYKETQYF TGCGCCAGCCGGTACAAAGAGACCCAGTACTTC
- TRBJ1-4 - TRBV6-5 CASSSLRGEKLFF TGTGCCAGCAGTTCCTTACGGGGTGAAAAACTGTTTTTT
TRBD2 TRBJ2-7 - TRBV28 CASSLGGSRSEQYF TGTGCCAGCAGTCTGGGGGGGTCACGCTCCGAGCAGTACTTC
- TRBJ2-1 few TRBV11-2 CASSLGGVYEQFF TGTGCCAGCAGCTTAGGGGGGGTCTATGAGCAGTTCTTC
- TRBJ2-7 - TRBV18 CASSPQRGTEQYF TGTGCCAGCTCACCCCAGAGAGGTACCGAGCAGTACTTC
TRBD1 TRBJ1-5 - TRBV4-1 CASSQFGTDSNQPQHF TGCGCCAGCAGCCAATTCGGGACAGATAGCAATCAGCCCCAGCATTTT
- TRBJ1-1 - TRBV5-6 CASSLLGWRPEDTEAFF TGTGCCAGCAGCTTGTTAGGGTGGCGGCCGGAGGACACTGAAGCTTTCTTT
- TRBJ2-3 - TRBV6-1 CASSVTTRGTDTQYF TGTGCCAGCAGTGTTACAACAAGGGGCACAGATACGCAGTATTTT
- TRBJ2-1 - TRBV5-1 CASSLVGVNEQFF TGCGCCAGCAGCTTGGTAGGGGTCAATGAGCAGTTCTTC
TRBD2 TRBJ2-7 - TRBV28 CASSSTSGSAIGQYF TGTGCCAGCAGTTCCACTAGCGGAAGCGCTATAGGGCAGTACTTC
- TRBJ2-2 once TRBV4-1 CASSQAPTAGELFF TGCGCCAGCAGCCAAGCTCCCACCGCAGGGGAGCTGTTTTTT
TRBD1 TRBJ2-7 - TRBV19 CASKDRYYEQYF TGTGCCAGTAAGGACAGGTACTACGAGCAGTACTTC
TRBD1 TRBJ2-7 - TRBV4-1 CASSLGQGENYEQYF TGCGCCAGCAGCCTTGGACAGGGAGAAAACTACGAGCAGTACTTC
TRBD1 TRBJ2-7 - TRBV5-1 CASSKGQGLYEQYF TGCGCCAGCAGCAAAGGACAGGGTTTGTACGAGCAGTACTTC
- TRBJ2-1 - TRBV7-3 CASSRGSEQFF TGTGCCAGCAGCCGGGGTAGTGAGCAGTTCTTC
TRBD1 TRBJ2-7 - TRBV7-2 CASSLVGTGSYEQYF TGTGCCAGCAGCTTAGTAGGGACAGGGTCCTACGAGCAGTACTTC
- TRBJ2-3 - TRBV10-1 CASSDLGTDTQYF TGCGCCAGCAGTGACCTGGGCACAGATACGCAGTATTTT
- TRBJ2-1 - TRBV7-9 CASSTLFSSNEQFF TGTGCCAGCAGTACACTATTCTCCAGCAATGAGCAGTTCTTC
- TRBJ2-5 - TRBV7-3 CASSLTGARQETQYF TGTGCCAGCAGCTTAACGGGGGCCAGACAAGAGACCCAGTACTTC
TRBD1 TRBJ1-2 - TRBV28 CASQSSGGNYGYTF TGTGCCAGTCAAAGCTCAGGGGGCAACTATGGCTACACCTTC
- TRBJ2-2 - TRBV30 CAWRLTGELFF TGTGCCTGGCGACTCACCGGGGAGCTGTTTTTT
- TRBJ2-7 - TRBV11-3 CASSLVGASWRSEQYF TGTGCCAGCAGCTTAGTGGGCGCTAGCTGGAGATCCGAGCAGTACTTC
- TRBJ2-5 - TRBV9 CASSVEARDRWETQYF TGTGCCAGCAGCGTAGAGGCCCGTGATCGGTGGGAGACCCAGTACTTC
- TRBJ2-7 - TRBV27 CASSLGRRGPYEQYF TGTGCCAGCAGTTTAGGACGAAGGGGTCCCTACGAGCAGTACTTC
- TRBJ1-1 - TRBV7-2 CASSLGVGSNTEAFF TGTGCCAGCAGCTTAGGGGTTGGGTCTAACACTGAAGCTTTCTTT
TRBD2 TRBJ2-7 - TRBV14 CASSQLSGRRAYEQYF TGTGCCAGCAGCCAGCTTAGCGGGAGAAGGGCCTACGAGCAGTACTTC
TRBD1 TRBJ1-1 - TRBV5-1 CASSLGAGRGLEAFF TGCGCCAGCAGCTTGGGCGCTGGCAGGGGGCTTGAAGCTTTCTTT
TRBD1 TRBJ1-2 - TRBV6-5 CASSTGVRGYGYTF TGTGCCAGCAGTACAGGGGTGAGAGGCTATGGCTACACCTTC
TRBD1 TRBJ2-2 - TRBV15 CATSRGTGSAGELFF TGTGCCACCAGCAGAGGGACAGGGTCAGCCGGGGAGCTGTTTTTT
- TRBJ2-7 - TRBV5-6 CASSYGVGSVSSYEQYF TGTGCCAGCAGCTACGGTGTTGGGTCGGTAAGCTCCTACGAGCAGTACTTC
TRBD2 TRBJ2-7 - TRBV6-1 CASSRTRSYEQYF TGTGCCAGCTCCAGGACTAGGTCCTACGAGCAGTACTTC
- TRBJ1-2 - TRBV6-5 CASRPGPNYGYTF TGTGCCAGCAGGCCGGGACCGAACTATGGCTACACCTTC